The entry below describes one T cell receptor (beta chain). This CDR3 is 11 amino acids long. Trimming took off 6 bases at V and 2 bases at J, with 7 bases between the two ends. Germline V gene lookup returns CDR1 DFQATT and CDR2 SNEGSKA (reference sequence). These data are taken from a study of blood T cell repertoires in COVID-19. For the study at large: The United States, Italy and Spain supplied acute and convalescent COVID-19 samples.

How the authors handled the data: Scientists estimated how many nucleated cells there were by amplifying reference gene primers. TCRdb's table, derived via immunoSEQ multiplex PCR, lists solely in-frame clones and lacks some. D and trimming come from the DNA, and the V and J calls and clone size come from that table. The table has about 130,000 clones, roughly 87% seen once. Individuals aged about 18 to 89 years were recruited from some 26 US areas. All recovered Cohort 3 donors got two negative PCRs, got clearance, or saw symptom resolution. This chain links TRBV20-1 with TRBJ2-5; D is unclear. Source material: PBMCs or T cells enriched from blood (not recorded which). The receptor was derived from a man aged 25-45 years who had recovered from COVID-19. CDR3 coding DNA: TGCAGTGCCAGTCCACAAGAGACCCAGTACTTC. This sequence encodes CSASPQETQYF.